Sequencing of this T cell receptor (beta chain) was carried out in a study of blood T cell repertoires in COVID-19. In the study overall: The United States, Italy and Spain provided the acute and convalescent COVID-19 samples. Sample material is recorded as cDNA or gDNA derived from T cells, B-cell-depleted T cells, or PBMCs.

In the authors' methods: Quantification of nucleated cells was approximated via reference gene primer amplification. Data came from immunoSEQ multiplex PCR; TCRdb stores just in-frame clones and leaves some out. The V and J calls and the clone size are those of that table, but D and trimming were determined from the DNA. Found here are approximately 270,000 clones, about 85% of them singletons; the top ten hold 0.7% to 0.9%. From germline, CDR1 is KGHSH and CDR2 LQKENI. V lost 4 bases and J lost 4, with 10 bases in between. The CDR3 runs 13 residues. The sequence came from a human donor with COVID-19, enrolled during active disease. The donor label of this sample is uncertain. This chain uses TRBV18 with TRBJ2-5; no clear D gene. The sample was peripheral blood. The CDR3 DNA follows: TGTGCCAGCTCACTCGCGGAGAGAGAGACCCAGTACTTC. It specifies CASSLAERETQYF.